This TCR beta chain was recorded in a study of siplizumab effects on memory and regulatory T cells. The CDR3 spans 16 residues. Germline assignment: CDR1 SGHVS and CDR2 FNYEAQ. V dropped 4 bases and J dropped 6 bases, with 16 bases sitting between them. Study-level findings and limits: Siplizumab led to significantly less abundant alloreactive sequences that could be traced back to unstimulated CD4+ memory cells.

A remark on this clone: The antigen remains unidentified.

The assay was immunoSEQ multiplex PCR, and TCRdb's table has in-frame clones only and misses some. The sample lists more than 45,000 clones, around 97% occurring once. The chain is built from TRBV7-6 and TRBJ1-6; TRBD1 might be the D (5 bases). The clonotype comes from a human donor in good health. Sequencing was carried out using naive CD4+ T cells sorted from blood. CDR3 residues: CASSSDQGRGNSPLHF. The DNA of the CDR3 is TGTGCCAGCAGCTCCGACCAGGGACGGGGTAATTCACCCCTCCACTTT.